The TCR beta chain described here comes from a study of cytomegalovirus exposure and HLA in healthy donors. Background on the study: Among the roughly 400 genotyped donors, 81% were placed in the Caucasian-associated ancestry cluster.

60 Vbeta and 13 Jbeta primers were used in PCR. Only in-frame clones appear in the TCRdb table, and some are missing; sequencing was by immunoSEQ multiplex PCR. The sample consists of approximately 190,000 clones, roughly 84% of them appearing once. This clone was detected only a few times. Its antigen is not identified. Study-wide points: A later analysis showed TCR association rates differing by HLA locus, peaking at DRB1 and lowest at HLA-C. Later analysis demonstrated an association between a missense DCLRE1C variant and TCR beta V- and J-gene trimming. Accurate prediction of most subjects' HLA-A and HLA-B alleles from TCR beta sequences was reported.

CDR1 and CDR2 from the germline V gene are MNHEY and SVGAGI. V dropped 5 bases and J dropped 5 bases, with 13 bases sitting between them. The CDR3 is 13 amino acids. Sequenced material: PBMCs. This TCR came from a boy between 10 and 17 years old in good health and CMV-seronegative. The chain is built from TRBV6-5 and TRBJ2-7; the D gene is possibly TRBD1 (6 bases). The CDR3 is CASSKTGSHEQYF. In nucleotides, the CDR3 is TGTGCCAGCAGTAAAACAGGGAGCCACGAGCAGTACTTC.